This T cell receptor beta chain is from a study of OX40 agonist ivuxolimab in advanced cancers. Study-level background: Patients receiving dose escalation had hepatocellular carcinoma, melanoma, renal cell or head and neck cancer.

Produced via immunoSEQ multiplex PCR; TCRdb's table is partial and in-frame only. The sample shows just over 70,000 clones, 84% of them seen only once. V was shortened by 1 base and J by 1 base, with 11 bases between the two germline ends. The germline V gene encodes CDR1 SGHTA and CDR2 FQGTGA. The CDR3 is 15 amino acids. To note about this clone: Its antigen is not identified.

General observations from the study: Among the least clonally expanded were partial responders at 0.1-3.0 mg/kg.

The material was CD4+ or CD8+ T cells sorted from blood, obtained in a trial of the OX40 agonist ivuxolimab. The source of this sequence is an adult with an advanced solid tumor such as melanoma, head and neck, liver or kidney cancer. The chain carries TRBV7-3 and TRBJ2-7; D assignment may be TRBD1 or TRBD2 (5 bases each). CDR3 sequence reads: CASSLSGGKSYEQYF. In nucleotides, the CDR3 is TGTGCCAGCAGCTTAAGTGGGGGAAAATCCTACGAGCAGTACTTC.